Below are 20 T cell receptor beta chains sequenced from a single sample in a study of T cell changes during pregnancy in multiple sclerosis. Using immunoSEQ multiplex PCR, the repertoire was profiled, and TCRdb retains in-frame clones only, with some absent. The table records about 28,000 clones, more than 85% of them present only once. Sequences were derived from CD4+ T cells from peripheral blood mononuclear cells, sampled after pregnancy. These TCRs come from a female donor with multiple sclerosis, enrolled in a pregnancy study.

The rearrangement joins TRBV5-1 to TRBJ1-1; 11 nucleotides line up with TRBD1. The V and J ends lost 4 bases and 6 bases, in that order; junction bases with no gene match: 11. Germline values: CDR1 SGHRS, CDR2 YFSETQ. CDR3 length equals 16 residues. DNA for the CDR3: TGCGCCAGCAGCGCGGAACTCGGACAGGGGGCGGCTGAAGCTTTCTTT. Translation gives CASSAELGQGAAEAFF. The full variable domain, with the rest looked up from reference TRBV5-1 and TRBJ1-1, is KAGVTQTPRYLIKTRGQQVTLSCSPISGHRSVSWYQQTPGQGLQFLFEYFSETQRNKGNFPGRFSGRQFSNSRSEMNVSTLELGDSALYLCASSAELGQGAAEAFFGQGTRLTVV.

CDR3 coding DNA: TGTGCCAGCAGGCTATCGGATACGCAGTATTTT. Its translation: CASRLSDTQYF. The chain joins TRBV6-5 to TRBJ2-3, with D unclear. This CDR3 is built from 11 residues. Germline V gene sequence: CDR1 MNHEY, CDR2 SVGAGI. With 6 bases removed from V and 6 bases from J, the gap between germline ends came to 7 bases.

CDR3 nucleotide sequence: TGCGCCAGCAGCCAACCGGTTTCCAGGGCTGGAAACACCATATATTTT. It codes for CASSQPVSRAGNTIYF. This sequence joins TRBV4-1 and TRBJ1-3, with D maybe TRBD1 (5 bases). The CDR3 spans 16 residues. CDR1 is MGHRA and CDR2 is YSYEKL in the germline V gene. Trimming shortened V by 2 bases and J by 2 bases, and 13 bases separated the two germline ends.

The chain carries TRBV7-3 and TRBJ1-1; a possible D gene is TRBD1 (6 bases). Per the germline V gene, CDR1 is SGHTA and CDR2 is FQGTGA. Trimming pared 5 bases from V and 1 base from J, leaving 11 bases between. CDR3 size: 14 residues. DNA of the CDR3: TGTGCCAGCAGCCAGACGGGACAGAACACTGAAGCTTTCTTT. It encodes CASSQTGQNTEAFF.

The rearrangement links TRBV2 to TRBJ2-5; TRBD2 agrees at 11 bases. The V gene's germline CDR1 is SNHLY and CDR2 FYNNEI. The CDR3 runs to 16 residues. V shed 8 bases, J shed 0 bases, and the junction held 8 bases outside the gene matches. This CDR3 reads CASRDWTSGYQETQYF. The CDR3 DNA reads TGTGCCAGCCGAGACTGGACTAGCGGGTACCAAGAGACCCAGTACTTC.

This chain links TRBV7-8 with TRBJ2-2; D possibly corresponds to TRBD2 (6 bases). Germline CDR1 SGHVS, CDR2 FQNEAQ. The CDR3 length is 15 residues. Trimming cost V 4 bases and J 2 bases, with 11 bases left between them. The CDR3 here is CASSYLALNTGELFF. CDR3 nucleotide sequence: TGTGCCAGCAGCTACCTAGCGCTTAACACCGGGGAGCTGTTTTTT.

This chain joins TRBV5-1 and TRBJ1-3; the D is unclear. The CDR3 is 14 amino acids. CDR1 and CDR2 from the germline V gene are SGHRS and YFSETQ. V lost 3 bases to trimming and J lost 0 bases, with 7 bases between them. CDR3 coding DNA: TGCGCCAGCAGCTCCGGGATCTCTGGAAACACCATATATTTT. It encodes CASSSGISGNTIYF.

This sequence joins TRBV5-4 and TRBJ1-1, with D possibly TRBD1 on 6 matching bases. The length of the CDR3 is 16 residues. V shed 7 bases and J shed 1 base, with 20 bases lying between them. Germline V gives CDR1 SGHNT, CDR2 YYREEE (reference sequence). CDR3 sequence reads: CASGLQGARANTEAFF. The DNA for the CDR3 is TGTGCCAGCGGGTTACAGGGAGCCAGGGCGAACACTGAAGCTTTCTTT.

This clone was counted a single time. This chain uses TRBV6-1 with TRBJ2-4; D possibly corresponds to TRBD1 (5 bases). The CDR3 loop spans 13 amino acids. V lost 4 bases and J 7 bases, leaving 11 bases between the germline ends. The germline CDR1 and CDR2 sequences are MNHNS and SASEGT. CDR3 region: CASSAGYGNIQYF. The CDR3, as DNA: TGTGCCAGCAGTGCAGGGTATGGGAACATTCAGTACTTC.

In its sample, this clone is medium-sized (0.01 to 0.1%). V usage is TRBV4-3 and J usage is TRBJ1-1; tentative D call: TRBD1 (5 bases). This CDR3 region has 13 residues. Trimming stripped 4 bases from V and 11 bases from J, with 17 bases between. CDR1 and CDR2 from the germline V gene are LGHNA and YSLEER. The CDR3 region is CASSPGGGVVAFF. The CDR3 DNA is TGCGCCAGCAGCCCAGGCGGGGGGGTGGTGGCTTTCTTT.

This chain uses TRBV30 with TRBJ1-2; 7 bases are shared with TRBD1. CDR3 length equals 15 residues. The germline gives CDR1 GTSNPN, CDR2 SVGIG (reference sequence). V shed 4 bases, J shed 6 bases, and the junction held 14 bases outside the gene matches. For the CDR3, the DNA is TGTGCCTGGATGGCTGGGGGCGACAGGGACCATGGCTACACCTTC. Its translation: CAWMAGGDRDHGYTF.

This chain uses TRBV21-1 with TRBJ1-6; the table's D call of TRBD1 was not tested on the DNA. TRBV21-1 counts as a pseudogene. This CDR3 contains 17 residues. The CDR3 DNA is TGTGCCAGCAGCTCAACTTCGGACAGGCGGACGAATTCACCCCTCCACTTT. Protein sequence: CASSSTSDRRTNSPLHF.

This chain connects TRBV5-4 to TRBJ1-2; perhaps TRBD1 as D (5 bases). The CDR3 is made up of 13 amino acids. V was pared by 0 bases and J by 7 bases, with 10 bases between. CDR1 and CDR2 from the germline V gene are SGHNT and YYREEE (reference sequence). CDR3 bases: TGTGCCAGCAGCTTGGCTCAGGGACTTGGCTACACCTTC. Its protein product is CASSLAQGLGYTF.

The chain is built from TRBV6-1 and TRBJ1-2, with 8 bases matching TRBD1. Trimming took 2 bases from V and 6 from J; bases not matched to a gene: 5. CDR1 is MNHNS and CDR2 is SASEGT in the germline V gene. The CDR3 runs to 14 residues. The CDR3 DNA is TGTGCCAGCAGTGAACGGGCAGGGGGCAATGGCTACACCTTC. This encodes CASSERAGGNGYTF.

The chain links TRBV18 to TRBJ2-1, with D tentatively TRBD2 (5 bases). The CDR3 totals 13 residues. Germline V gene lookup returns CDR1 KGHSH and CDR2 LQKENI. Trimming took off 3 bases at V and 6 bases at J, with 9 bases between the two ends. The CDR3 nucleotides read TGTGCCAGCTCACCGGAGCTAGCCAATGAGCAGTTCTTC. Its translation is CASSPELANEQFF.

The chain recombines TRBV5-4 with TRBJ2-7; no clear D. The CDR3 totals 13 residues. V lost 4 bases and J 3 bases, leaving 11 bases between the germline ends. In germline, CDR1 is SGHNT, CDR2 YYREEE (reference sequence). CDR3 coding DNA: TGTGCCAGCAGCCAGGCCACCCACTACGAGCAGTACTTC. Translation: CASSQATHYEQYF.

The V gene is TRBV25-1, the J gene TRBJ2-1; perhaps TRBD2 as D (6 bases). Per the germline V gene, CDR1 is MGHDK and CDR2 is SYGVNS. This CDR3 is 16 amino acids long. Trimming stripped 8 bases from V and 2 bases from J, with 19 bases between. The CDR3 loop is CASLSQLARTYNEQFF. The CDR3 coding sequence is TGTGCCAGCCTCTCCCAGCTAGCGAGGACCTACAATGAGCAGTTCTTC.

Concerning this clone itself: The same CDR3 also results from other DNA sequences found in this sample. This CDR3 is CASSLGQDMNTEAFF. For the CDR3, the DNA is TGTGCCAGCAGCTTAGGACAAGACATGAACACTGAAGCTTTCTTT. The chain joins TRBV7-9 to TRBJ1-1; no definite D call. The CDR3 extends over 15 amino acids. Germline V gives CDR1 SEHNR, CDR2 FQNEAQ (reference sequence). V shed 1 base and J shed 0 bases, with 9 bases lying between them.

The rearrangement joins TRBV9 to TRBJ2-7, with 7 bases identical to TRBD1. The CDR3 extends over 14 amino acids. Germline V gives CDR1 SGDLS, CDR2 YYNGEE. Trimming took 0 bases from V and 3 from J; bases not matched to a gene: 3. The CDR3 region is CASSVAGQIYEQYF. CDR3 nucleotides: TGTGCCAGCAGCGTAGCGGGACAGATCTACGAGCAGTACTTC. The entire variable domain, with the rest obtained from reference TRBV9 and TRBJ2-7, is as follows: DSGVTQTPKHLITATGQRVTLRCSPRSGDLSVYWYQQSLDQGLQFLIQYYNGEERAKGNILERFSAQQFPDLHSELNLSSLELGDSALYFCASSVAGQIYEQYFGPGTRLTVT.

The V call is TRBV9, the J call TRBJ1-1; D is unclear. Trimming left V 3 bases short and J 3 bases short, with 3 bases between. From germline, CDR1 is SGDLS and CDR2 YYNGEE. This CDR3 comprises 11 residues. The CDR3 here is CASSADTEAFF. As DNA, the CDR3 is TGTGCCAGCAGCGCGGACACTGAAGCTTTCTTT.